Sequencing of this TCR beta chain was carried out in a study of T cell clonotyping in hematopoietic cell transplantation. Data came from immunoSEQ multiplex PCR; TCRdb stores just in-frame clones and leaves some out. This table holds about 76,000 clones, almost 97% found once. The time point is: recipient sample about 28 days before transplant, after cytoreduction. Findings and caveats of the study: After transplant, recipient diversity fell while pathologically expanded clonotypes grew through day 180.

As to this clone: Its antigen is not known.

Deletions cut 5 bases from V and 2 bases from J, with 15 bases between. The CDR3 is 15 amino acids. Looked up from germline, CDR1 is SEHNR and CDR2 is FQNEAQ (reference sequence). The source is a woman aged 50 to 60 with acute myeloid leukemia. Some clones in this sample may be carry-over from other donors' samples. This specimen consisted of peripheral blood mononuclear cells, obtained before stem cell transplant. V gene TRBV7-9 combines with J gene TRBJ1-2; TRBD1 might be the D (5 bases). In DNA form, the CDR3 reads TGTGCCAGCAGCGCGGAGAGGGGAGGGAACTATGGCTACACCTTC. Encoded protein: CASSAERGGNYGYTF.